Listed below are T cell receptor beta chains from one sample, sequenced in a study of cytomegalovirus exposure and HLA in healthy donors. TCRdb keeps only in-frame clones here, not all; method: immunoSEQ multiplex PCR. Altogether some 340,000 clones are present, around 90% being singletons, with the ten largest covering 1.2%. Source material: PBMCs. These TCRs come from a woman aged 25 to 45 in good health and CMV-seropositive. Each CDR3 is given with its conserved first and last residue. A D gene is named only where the DNA matches it firmly. The size field is filled for only some rows; it gives once, few, many or a size class.

clone_size j_call d_call v_call cdr3_nt cdr3_aa
. TRBJ2-3 TRBD2 TRBV2 TGTGCCAGCAGAGGAGAGCGGGACCGAATGGCGGATACGCAGTATTTT CASRGERDRMADTQYF
. TRBJ1-6 . TRBV4-2 TGTGCCAGCAGCCAAGCGAAAGATTCACCCCTCCACTTT CASSQAKDSPLHF
. TRBJ2-7 . TRBV7-8 TGTGCCAGCAGCCCGTTGAGCCCCTACGAGCAGTACTTC CASSPLSPYEQYF
. TRBJ1-2 . TRBV28 TGTGCCAGCAGTCGCCTCCAGCTCTACACCTTC CASSRLQLYTF
. TRBJ2-3 TRBD2 TRBV7-3 TGTGCCAGCAGCCTCACTAGCGCAAGCACAGATACGCAGTATTTT CASSLTSASTDTQYF
. TRBJ2-6 . TRBV30 TGTGCCTGGAGTAATCTGGCTGGGGCCAACGTCCTGACTTTC CAWSNLAGANVLTF
. TRBJ1-1 . TRBV5-1 TGCGCCAGCATTCAAGATGGGGGGGAGACAATTGCTTTCTTT CASIQDGGETIAFF
once TRBJ2-1 TRBD2 TRBV7-2 TGTGCCAGCAGCCCCGGGGGGACGCGGTTCTTC CASSPGGTRFF
. TRBJ2-7 . TRBV9 TGTGCCAGCAGCGTAGCTGGGGGGAGCGCCTACGAGCAGTACTTC CASSVAGGSAYEQYF
. TRBJ2-1 TRBD2 TRBV10-2 TGCGCCACCGAAATGACTAGCGGCAAGGTAATCTCCTACAATGAGCAGTTCTTC CATEMTSGKVISYNEQFF
. TRBJ1-5 TRBD1 TRBV28 TGTGCCAGCAGTTTTGGGACAGGTGTCTATAGCAATCAGCCCCAGCATTTT CASSFGTGVYSNQPQHF
. TRBJ1-1 . TRBV10-3 TGTGCCATCAGTGAGCGGGACAATAAGAACACTGAAGCTTTCTTT CAISERDNKNTEAFF
. TRBJ1-1 . TRBV9 TGTGCCAGCAGCGTAGTACAGGGAGAGGCTTTCTTT CASSVVQGEAFF
. TRBJ1-1 . TRBV11-2 TGTGCCAGCAACCAGGGGTCCCACACTGAAGCTTTCTTT CASNQGSHTEAFF
once TRBJ2-5 TRBD2 TRBV5-4 TGTGCCAGCAGCCCGGGACTAGCGGAAGAGACCCAGTACTTC CASSPGLAEETQYF
. TRBJ2-2 TRBD2 TRBV7-3 TGTGCCAGCAGCTTATTACTAGCGGGTTTTCCCGGGGAGCTGTTTTTT CASSLLLAGFPGELFF
once TRBJ2-3 . TRBV29-1 TGCAGCGTTGTCCCAAGGGTAGTAGTCGCAGATACGCAGTATTTT CSVVPRVVVADTQYF